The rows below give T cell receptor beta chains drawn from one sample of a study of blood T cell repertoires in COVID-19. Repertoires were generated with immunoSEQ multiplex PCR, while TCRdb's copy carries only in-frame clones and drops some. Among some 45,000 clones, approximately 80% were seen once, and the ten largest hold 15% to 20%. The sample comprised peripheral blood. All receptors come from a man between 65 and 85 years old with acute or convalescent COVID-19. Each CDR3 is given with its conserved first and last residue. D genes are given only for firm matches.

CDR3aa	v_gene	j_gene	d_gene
CASSRSGGRSGANVLTF	TRBV6-6	TRBJ2-6	TRBD1
CASLIWGDTEAFF	TRBV7-9	TRBJ1-1	NA
CASSLTPTGELFF	TRBV5-6	TRBJ2-2	NA
CATLAAGANVLTF	TRBV19	TRBJ2-6	NA
CASSGAGGNEKLFF	TRBV2	TRBJ1-4	TRBD1
CASSPSDRGDYGYTF	TRBV6-6	TRBJ1-2	TRBD1
CASSLGGYSNQPQHF	TRBV5-1	TRBJ1-5	NA
CASSRVIAGGQETQYF	TRBV7-8	TRBJ2-5	TRBD2
CASTKEGGLNTEAFF	TRBV7-9	TRBJ1-1	NA
CASSVLTGNVPYGYTF	TRBV28	TRBJ1-2	TRBD1
CASSIVWRQPQHF	TRBV19	TRBJ1-5	NA
CALDNQIMNTEAFF	TRBV30	TRBJ1-1	NA
CASSYSSQGTSYEQYF	TRBV6-5	TRBJ2-7	NA
CASGLVLGRRYEQYF	TRBV12-5	TRBJ2-7	NA
CASSPLGQGDTEAFF	TRBV18	TRBJ1-1	TRBD1
CASSWTENSEQYF	TRBV2	TRBJ2-7	NA
CASSQDPLGKGYTF	TRBV4-3	TRBJ1-2	NA
CASSSSDRGPNYGYTF	TRBV18	TRBJ1-2	TRBD1
CASSPHSTLNTEAFF	TRBV2	TRBJ1-1	NA
CASSWGTASSYNSPLHF	TRBV5-1	TRBJ1-6	NA